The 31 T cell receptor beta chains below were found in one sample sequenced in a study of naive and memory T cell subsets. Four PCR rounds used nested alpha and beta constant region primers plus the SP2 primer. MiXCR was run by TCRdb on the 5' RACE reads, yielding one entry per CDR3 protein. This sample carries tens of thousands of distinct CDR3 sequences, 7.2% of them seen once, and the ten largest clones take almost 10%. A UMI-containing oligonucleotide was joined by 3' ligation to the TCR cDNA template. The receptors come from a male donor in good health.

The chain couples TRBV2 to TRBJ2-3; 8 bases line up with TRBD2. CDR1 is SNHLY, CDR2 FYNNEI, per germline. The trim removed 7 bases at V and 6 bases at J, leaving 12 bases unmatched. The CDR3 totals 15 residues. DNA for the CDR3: TGTGCCAGCACTTTGGGAGGACTAGCTTTGGATACGCAGTATTTT. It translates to CASTLGGLALDTQYF.

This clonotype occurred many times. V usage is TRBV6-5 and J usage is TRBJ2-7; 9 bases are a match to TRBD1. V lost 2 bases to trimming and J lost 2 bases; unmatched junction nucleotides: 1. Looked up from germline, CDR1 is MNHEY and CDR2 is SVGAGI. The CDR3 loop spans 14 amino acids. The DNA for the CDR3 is TGTGCCAGCAGTTACGGACAGGGGACCTACGAGCAGTACTTC. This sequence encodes CASSYGQGTYEQYF.

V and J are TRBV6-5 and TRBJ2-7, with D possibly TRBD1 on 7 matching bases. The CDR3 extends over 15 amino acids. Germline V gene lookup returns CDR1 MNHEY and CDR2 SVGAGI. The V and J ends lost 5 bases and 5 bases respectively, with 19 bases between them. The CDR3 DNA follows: TGTGCCAGCAGTAATTCCCGGCAGGGGGGCGACGAGCAGTACTTC. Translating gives CASSNSRQGGDEQYF.

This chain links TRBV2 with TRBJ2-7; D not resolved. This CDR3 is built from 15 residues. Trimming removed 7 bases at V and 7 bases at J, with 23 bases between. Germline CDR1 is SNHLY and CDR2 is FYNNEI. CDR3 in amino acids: CASTRLLGEEREQYF. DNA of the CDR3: TGTGCCAGCACCCGTCTGTTGGGCGAGGAGAGGGAGCAGTACTTC. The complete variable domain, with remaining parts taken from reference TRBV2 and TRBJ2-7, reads EPEVTQTPSHQVTQMGQEVILRCVPISNHLYFYWYRQILGQKVEFLVSFYNNEISEKSEIFDDQFSVERPDGSNFTLKIRSTKLEDSAMYFCASTRLLGEEREQYFGPGTRLTVT.

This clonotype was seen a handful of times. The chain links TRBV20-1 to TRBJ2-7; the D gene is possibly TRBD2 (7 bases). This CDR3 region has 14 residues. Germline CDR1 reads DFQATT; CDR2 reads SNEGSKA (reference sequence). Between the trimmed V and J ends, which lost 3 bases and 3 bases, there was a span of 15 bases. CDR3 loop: CSASRGADLYEQYF. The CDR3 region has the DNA TGCAGTGCTAGCCGGGGGGCGGACCTCTACGAGCAGTACTTC.

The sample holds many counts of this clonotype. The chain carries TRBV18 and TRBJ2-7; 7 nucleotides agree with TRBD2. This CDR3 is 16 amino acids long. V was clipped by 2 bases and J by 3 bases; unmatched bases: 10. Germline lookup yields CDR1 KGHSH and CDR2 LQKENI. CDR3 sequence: CASSPFGNTGGYEQYF. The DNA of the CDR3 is TGTGCCAGCTCACCATTCGGGAATACGGGGGGCTACGAGCAGTACTTC. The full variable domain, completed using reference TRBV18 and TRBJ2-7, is NAGVMQNPRHLVRRRGQEARLRCSPMKGHSHVYWYRQLPEEGLKFMVYLQKENIIDESGMPKERFSAEFPKEGPSILRIQQVVRGDSAAYFCASSPFGNTGGYEQYFGPGTRLTVT.

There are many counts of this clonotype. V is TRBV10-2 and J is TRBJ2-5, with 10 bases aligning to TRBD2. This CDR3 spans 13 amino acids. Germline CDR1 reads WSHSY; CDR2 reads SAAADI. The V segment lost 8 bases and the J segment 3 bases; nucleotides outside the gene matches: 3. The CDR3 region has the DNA TGCGCCAGCCGCACTAGCGGGAAAGAGACCCAGTACTTC. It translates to CASRTSGKETQYF.

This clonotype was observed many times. The CDR3 reads CSARDDTGTDTQYF. As DNA, the CDR3 is TGCAGTGCTAGAGATGACACGGGCACAGATACGCAGTATTTT. The chain recombines TRBV20-1 with TRBJ2-3; D unresolved. CDR3 length: 14 amino acids. Trimming stripped 0 bases from V and 1 base from J, with 8 bases between. Germline-derived CDR1 and CDR2 are DFQATT and SNEGSKA (reference sequence).

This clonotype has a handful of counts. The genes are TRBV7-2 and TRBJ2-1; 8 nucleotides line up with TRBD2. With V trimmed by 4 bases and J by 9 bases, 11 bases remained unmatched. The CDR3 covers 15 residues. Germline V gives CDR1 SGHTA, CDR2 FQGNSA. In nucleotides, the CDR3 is TGTGCCAGCAGCTCAAGCGGGAGAGTCCTGGCTGAGCAGTTCTTC. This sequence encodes CASSSSGRVLAEQFF.

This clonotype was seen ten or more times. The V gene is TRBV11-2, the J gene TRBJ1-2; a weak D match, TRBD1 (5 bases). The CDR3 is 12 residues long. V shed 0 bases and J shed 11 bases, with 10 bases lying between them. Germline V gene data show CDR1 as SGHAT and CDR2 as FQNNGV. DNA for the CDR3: TGTGCCAGCAGCTTAGAGGGCAGGGCGTACACCTTC. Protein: CASSLEGRAYTF.

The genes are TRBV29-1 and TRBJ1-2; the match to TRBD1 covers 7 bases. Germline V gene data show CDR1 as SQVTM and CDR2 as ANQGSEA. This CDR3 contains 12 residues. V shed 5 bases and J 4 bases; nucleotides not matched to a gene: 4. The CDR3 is CSVKGQAYGYTF. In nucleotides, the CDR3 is TGCAGCGTTAAAGGACAGGCCTATGGCTACACCTTC.

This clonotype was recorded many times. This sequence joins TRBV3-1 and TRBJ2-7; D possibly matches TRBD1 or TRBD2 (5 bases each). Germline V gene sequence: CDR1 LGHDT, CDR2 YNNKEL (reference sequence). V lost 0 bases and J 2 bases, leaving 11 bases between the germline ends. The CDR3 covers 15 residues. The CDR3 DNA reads TGTGCCAGCAGCCAAGATTGGGGACGGGCCTACGAGCAGTACTTC. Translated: CASSQDWGRAYEQYF.

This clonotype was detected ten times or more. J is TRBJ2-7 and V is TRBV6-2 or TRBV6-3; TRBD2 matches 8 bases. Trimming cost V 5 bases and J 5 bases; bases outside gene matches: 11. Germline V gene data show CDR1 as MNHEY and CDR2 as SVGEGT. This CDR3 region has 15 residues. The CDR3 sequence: CASSPIAGRWDEQYF. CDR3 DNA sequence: TGTGCCAGCAGTCCCATAGCGGGACGATGGGACGAGCAGTACTTC.

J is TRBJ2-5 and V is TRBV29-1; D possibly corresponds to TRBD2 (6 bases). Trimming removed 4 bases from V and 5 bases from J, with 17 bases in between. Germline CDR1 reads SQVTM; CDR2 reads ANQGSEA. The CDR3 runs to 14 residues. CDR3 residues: CSVAAGKGDETQYF. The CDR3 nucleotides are TGCAGCGTTGCGGCGGGAAAAGGGGACGAGACCCAGTACTTC.

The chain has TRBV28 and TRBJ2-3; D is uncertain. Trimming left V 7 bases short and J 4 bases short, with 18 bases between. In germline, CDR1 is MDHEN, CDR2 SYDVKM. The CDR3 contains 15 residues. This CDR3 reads CASTLGLVYADTQYF. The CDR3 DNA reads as TGTGCCAGCACTCTGGGCCTAGTGTATGCAGATACGCAGTATTTT.

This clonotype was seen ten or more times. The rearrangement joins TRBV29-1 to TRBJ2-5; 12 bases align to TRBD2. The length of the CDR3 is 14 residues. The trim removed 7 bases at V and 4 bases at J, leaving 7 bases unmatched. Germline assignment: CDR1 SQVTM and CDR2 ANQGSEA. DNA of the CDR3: TGCAGCGGACGACTAGCGGGAGTTGGAGAGACCCAGTACTTC. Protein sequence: CSGRLAGVGETQYF.

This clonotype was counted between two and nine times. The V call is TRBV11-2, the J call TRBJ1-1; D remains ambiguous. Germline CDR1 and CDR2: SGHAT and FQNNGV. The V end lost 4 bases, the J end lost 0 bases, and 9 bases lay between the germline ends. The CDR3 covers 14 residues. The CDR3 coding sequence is TGTGCCAGCAGCTCCGTCAGCATGAACACTGAAGCTTTCTTT. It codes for CASSSVSMNTEAFF.

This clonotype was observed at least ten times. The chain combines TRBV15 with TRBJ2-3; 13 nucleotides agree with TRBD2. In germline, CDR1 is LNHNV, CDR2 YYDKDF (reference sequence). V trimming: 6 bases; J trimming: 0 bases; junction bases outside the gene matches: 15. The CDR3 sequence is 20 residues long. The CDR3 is CATSNHISPGLAGSTDTQYF. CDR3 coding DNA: TGTGCCACCAGTAACCATATATCCCCGGGACTAGCGGGGAGCACAGATACGCAGTATTTT. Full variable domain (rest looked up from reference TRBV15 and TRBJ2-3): DAMVIQNPRYQVTQFGKPVTLSCSQTLNHNVMYWYQQKSSQAPKLLFHYYDKDFNNEADTPDNFQSRRPNTSFCFLDIRSPGLGDTAMYLCATSNHISPGLAGSTDTQYFGPGTRLTVL.

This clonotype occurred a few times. The CDR3, as DNA: TGTGCCAGCAGCTCGGGAGTAGGAGAGACCCAGTACTTC. Amino acid sequence: CASSSGVGETQYF. The chain combines TRBV7-8 with TRBJ2-5, with a tentative D call TRBD2 (6 bases). V was cut by 4 bases and J by 4 bases, with 10 bases left in between. The germline CDR1 and CDR2 sequences are SGHVS and FQNEAQ. The CDR3 extends over 13 amino acids.

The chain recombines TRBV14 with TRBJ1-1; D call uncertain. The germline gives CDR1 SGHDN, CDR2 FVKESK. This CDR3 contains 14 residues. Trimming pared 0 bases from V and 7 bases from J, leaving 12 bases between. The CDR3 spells CASSQDWSPIEAFF. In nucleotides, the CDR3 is TGTGCCAGCAGCCAAGATTGGAGTCCTATTGAAGCTTTCTTT.

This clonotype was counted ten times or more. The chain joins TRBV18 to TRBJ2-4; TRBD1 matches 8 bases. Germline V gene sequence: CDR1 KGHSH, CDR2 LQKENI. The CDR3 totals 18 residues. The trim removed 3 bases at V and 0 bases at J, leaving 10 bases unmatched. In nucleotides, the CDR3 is TGTGCCAGCTCACCCGCAGGACAGGGAAATCTAGCCAAAAACATTCAGTACTTC. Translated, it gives CASSPAGQGNLAKNIQYF.

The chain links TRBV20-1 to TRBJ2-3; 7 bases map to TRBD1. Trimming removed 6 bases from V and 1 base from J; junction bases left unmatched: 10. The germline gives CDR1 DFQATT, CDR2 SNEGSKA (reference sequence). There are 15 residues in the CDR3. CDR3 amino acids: CSAFNRGGRTDTQYF. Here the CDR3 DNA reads TGCAGTGCATTCAACAGGGGTGGGCGCACAGATACGCAGTATTTT.

CDR3 in DNA: TGTGCCAGCAGTTTATTTGGGGGCGGCTCAGCCTACGAGCAGTACTTC. It codes for CASSLFGGGSAYEQYF. The chain has TRBV28 and TRBJ2-7; TRBD1 might be the D (6 bases). V was shortened by 1 base and J by 2 bases, with 15 bases between the two germline ends. The CDR3 has 16 amino acids. Germline V gene data show CDR1 as MDHEN and CDR2 as SYDVKM.

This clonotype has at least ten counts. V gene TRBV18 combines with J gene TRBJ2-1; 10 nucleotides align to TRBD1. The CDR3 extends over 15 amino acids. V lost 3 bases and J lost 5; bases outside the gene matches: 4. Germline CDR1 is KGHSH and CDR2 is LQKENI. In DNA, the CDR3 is TGTGCCAGCTCACCCCGGGACAGGGGCGACAATGAGCAGTTCTTC. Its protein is CASSPRDRGDNEQFF.

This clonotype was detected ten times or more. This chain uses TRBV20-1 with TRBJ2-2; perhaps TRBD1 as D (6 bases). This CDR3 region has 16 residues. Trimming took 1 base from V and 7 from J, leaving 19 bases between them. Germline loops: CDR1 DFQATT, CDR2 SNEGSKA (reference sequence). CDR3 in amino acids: CSARAVEGVSGGELFF. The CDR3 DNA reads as TGCAGTGCTAGAGCCGTAGAGGGGGTCTCGGGCGGGGAGCTGTTTTTT.

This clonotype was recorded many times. For the CDR3, the DNA is TGTGCCAGCAGTTCCCTCGGGACAGGGGTTACAGATACGCAGTATTTT. This sequence encodes CASSSLGTGVTDTQYF. The V call is TRBV6-5, the J call TRBJ2-3; 10 bases line up with TRBD1. J gave up 3 bases and V 4 bases, and 7 bases lay outside the gene matches. Germline assignment: CDR1 MNHEY and CDR2 SVGAGI. The CDR3 runs to 16 residues.

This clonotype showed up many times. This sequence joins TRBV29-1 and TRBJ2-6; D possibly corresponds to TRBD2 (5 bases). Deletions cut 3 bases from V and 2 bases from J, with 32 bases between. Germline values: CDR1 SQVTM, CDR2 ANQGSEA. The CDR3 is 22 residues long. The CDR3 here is CSVDAESAAPSLEGPGANVLTF. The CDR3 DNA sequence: TGCAGCGTTGACGCCGAATCGGCAGCACCTAGCCTTGAGGGTCCTGGGGCCAACGTCCTGACTTTC.

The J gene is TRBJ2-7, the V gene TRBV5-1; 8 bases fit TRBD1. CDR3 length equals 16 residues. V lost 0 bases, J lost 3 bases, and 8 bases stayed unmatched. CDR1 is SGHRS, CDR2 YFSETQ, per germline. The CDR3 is CASSLGLGTGRYEQYF. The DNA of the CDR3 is TGCGCCAGCAGCTTGGGACTCGGGACAGGCCGCTACGAGCAGTACTTC.

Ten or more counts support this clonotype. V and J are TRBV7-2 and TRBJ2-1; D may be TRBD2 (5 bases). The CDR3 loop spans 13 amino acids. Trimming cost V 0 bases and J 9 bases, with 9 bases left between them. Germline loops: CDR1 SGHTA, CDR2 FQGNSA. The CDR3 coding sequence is TGTGCCAGCAGCTTAGCCGCTGGAGGTGAGCAGTTCTTC. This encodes CASSLAAGGEQFF.

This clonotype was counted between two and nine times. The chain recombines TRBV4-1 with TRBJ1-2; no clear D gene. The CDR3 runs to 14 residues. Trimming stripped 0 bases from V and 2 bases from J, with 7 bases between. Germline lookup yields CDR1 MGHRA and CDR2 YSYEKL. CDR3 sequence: CASSQDAQNYGYTF. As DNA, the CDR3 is TGCGCCAGCAGCCAAGATGCACAGAACTATGGCTACACCTTC.

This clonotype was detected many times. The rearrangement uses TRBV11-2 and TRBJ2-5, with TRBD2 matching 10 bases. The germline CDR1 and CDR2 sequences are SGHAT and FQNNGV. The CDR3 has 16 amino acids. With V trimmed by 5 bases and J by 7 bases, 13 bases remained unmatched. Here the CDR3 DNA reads TGTGCCAGCAGCATGTCTGCCAGCGGGGGGGCAGGGACCCAGTACTTC. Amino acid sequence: CASSMSASGGAGTQYF.